Listed here are 10 T cell receptor beta chains from one sample, sequenced in a study of OX40 agonist ivuxolimab in advanced cancers. Profiled with immunoSEQ multiplex PCR; TCRdb holds only in-frame clones, not every one. Of some 87,000 clones detected, about 90% appear once; the ten largest clones hold around 0.39%. The input for sequencing was CD4+ or CD8+ T cells sorted from blood, taken in a trial of the OX40 agonist ivuxolimab. These receptors were obtained from an adult with an advanced solid tumor such as melanoma, head and neck, liver or kidney cancer.

The chain couples TRBV4-2 to TRBJ1-2; 10 bases align to TRBD1. This CDR3 is 17 amino acids long. CDR1 is LGHNA, CDR2 YNFKEQ, per germline. V trimming: 0 bases; J trimming: 0 bases; junction bases outside the gene matches: 4. CDR3: CASSQDPGQGANYGYTF. CDR3 sequence (DNA): TGTGCCAGCAGCCAAGATCCCGGACAGGGGGCTAACTATGGCTACACCTTC.

For this clone: The junction and the germline gene differ at one end; a read error may be behind it. The gene calls are TRBV7-7 and TRBJ2-5; perhaps TRBD1 as D (6 bases). There are 13 residues in the CDR3. Germline V gene lookup returns CDR1 SSHAT and CDR2 FNYEAQ (reference sequence). The CDR3 DNA reads as TGTGCTAGCAGCTTGGACAGCCCCGAGACCCAGTACTTC. Amino acid sequence: CASSLDSPETQYF.

This clone was picked up a small number of times. The chain uses TRBV28 and TRBJ1-5; D perhaps matches TRBD1 (6 bases). Germline loops: CDR1 MDHEN, CDR2 SYDVKM. The V end lost 6 bases, the J end lost 1 base, and 13 bases lay between the germline ends. This CDR3 has 15 amino acids. The CDR3 reads CASSDRTGSNQPQHF. The CDR3 DNA is TGTGCCAGCAGCGACAGGACTGGGAGCAATCAGCCCCAGCATTTT.

The chain links TRBV5-4 to TRBJ2-5; 10 bases map to TRBD1. The V gene's germline CDR1 is SGHNT and CDR2 YYREEE (reference sequence). V lost 4 bases and J lost 3; bases outside the gene matches: 3. The CDR3 covers 14 residues. The CDR3 nucleotides are TGTGCCAGCAGCCGACAGGGGGCGAAAGAGACCCAGTACTTC. This codes for CASSRQGAKETQYF.

The rearrangement joins TRBV7-2 to TRBJ2-3, with TRBD1 matching 7 bases. The CDR3 has 15 amino acids. The V and J ends lost 2 bases and 1 base, in that order; junction bases with no gene match: 3. Germline assignment: CDR1 SGHTA and CDR2 FQGNSA. CDR3 amino acids: CASSLRRGRTDTQYF. DNA for the CDR3: TGTGCCAGCAGCTTAAGAAGGGGGCGCACAGATACGCAGTATTTT. Together with reference TRBV7-2 and TRBJ2-3, the CDR3 gives the full variable domain: GAGVSQSPSNKVTEKGKDVELRCDPISGHTALYWYRQSLGQGLEFLIYFQGNSAPDKSGLPSDRFSAERTGGSVSTLTIQRTQQEDSAVYLCASSLRRGRTDTQYFGPGTRLTVL.

The rearrangement uses TRBV18 and TRBJ2-3; TRBD2 might be the D (5 bases). Trimming took off 5 bases at V and 1 base at J, with 10 bases between the two ends. The CDR3 has 14 residues. Germline V CDR1 and CDR2: KGHSH, LQKENI. The CDR3 spells CASSSISGTDTQYF. The CDR3 DNA reads TGTGCCAGCTCATCAATTAGCGGCACAGATACGCAGTATTTT.

The CDR3 reads CASSLVGRYTEAFF. CDR3 DNA: TGTGCCAGCAGCTTAGTCGGCCGATACACTGAAGCTTTCTTT. The chain is built from TRBV7-2 and TRBJ1-1; D gene unclear. The V end was cut by 1 base, the J end by 3 bases, with 9 bases between. CDR1 SGHTA and CDR2 FQGNSA come from the germline V gene. The CDR3 runs to 14 residues.

The chain recombines TRBV15 with TRBJ2-1; D gene uncertain. CDR1 LNHNV and CDR2 YYDKDF come from the germline V gene (reference sequence). The CDR3 covers 12 residues. The V gene lost 4 bases and the J gene lost 13 bases, with 14 bases spanning the gap. In DNA, the CDR3 is TGTGCCACCAGCAATGCTGCCATGCTCCAGTTCTTC. Protein: CATSNAAMLQFF.

V and J are TRBV10-3 and TRBJ2-7; D gene ambiguous. Trimming removed 4 bases at V and 3 bases at J, with 7 bases between. CDR1 and CDR2 from the germline V gene are ENHRY and SYGVKD. This CDR3 region has 12 residues. The CDR3 is CAISGRSYEQYF. CDR3 bases: TGTGCCATCAGTGGTCGAAGCTACGAGCAGTACTTC.

V and J are TRBV30 and TRBJ2-7, with 10 bases that match TRBD2. CDR1 is GTSNPN, CDR2 SVGIG, per germline (reference sequence). V lost 4 bases and J lost 2; bases outside the gene matches: 5. CDR3 length: 14 residues. In DNA form, the CDR3 reads TGTGCCTGGAAAAGGACTAGCGGCCCCTACGAGCAGTACTTC. Its translation: CAWKRTSGPYEQYF.